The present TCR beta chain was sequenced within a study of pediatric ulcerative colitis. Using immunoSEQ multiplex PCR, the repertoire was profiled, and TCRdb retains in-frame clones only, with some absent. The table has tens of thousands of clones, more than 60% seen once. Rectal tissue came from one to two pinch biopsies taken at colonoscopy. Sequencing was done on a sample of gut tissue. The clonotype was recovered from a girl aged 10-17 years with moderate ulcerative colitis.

The DNA of the CDR3 is TGCGCCAGCAGCCCTCCGGGACAGGGCAGAGAGACCCAGTACTTC. It translates to CASSPPGQGRETQYF. V and J are TRBV4-1 and TRBJ2-5, with TRBD1 matching over 9 bases. Germline V CDR1 and CDR2: MGHRA, YSYEKL. This CDR3 has 15 residues. V lost 4 bases, J lost 4 bases, and 7 bases stayed unmatched.